This TCR beta chain was captured in a study of blood T cell repertoires in COVID-19. This clone was seen a single time. Original processing notes: Amplification of reference gene primers provided the estimated nucleated cell counts. Some clones are missing from TCRdb's copy, which holds only in-frame ones; the method was immunoSEQ multiplex PCR. The DNA was the basis for D and trimming; V, J and clone size are from that table. The sample has 200,000 to 300,000 clones, 80% to 90% seen once. The CDR3 runs 15 residues. Germline V gene sequence: CDR1 LGHDT, CDR2 YNNKEL (reference sequence). V lost 4 bases, J lost 4 bases, and 4 bases stayed unmatched.

This receptor was obtained from a woman between 35 and 50 years old with acute or convalescent COVID-19. This chain joins TRBV3-1 (or the pseudogene TRBV3-2) and TRBJ2-2; TRBD2 agrees at 9 bases. The sequenced material came from peripheral blood. The CDR3 sequence is CASSPLAGSTGELFF. The CDR3 coding sequence is TGTGCCAGCAGCCCCCTAGCGGGGAGCACCGGGGAGCTGTTTTTT.